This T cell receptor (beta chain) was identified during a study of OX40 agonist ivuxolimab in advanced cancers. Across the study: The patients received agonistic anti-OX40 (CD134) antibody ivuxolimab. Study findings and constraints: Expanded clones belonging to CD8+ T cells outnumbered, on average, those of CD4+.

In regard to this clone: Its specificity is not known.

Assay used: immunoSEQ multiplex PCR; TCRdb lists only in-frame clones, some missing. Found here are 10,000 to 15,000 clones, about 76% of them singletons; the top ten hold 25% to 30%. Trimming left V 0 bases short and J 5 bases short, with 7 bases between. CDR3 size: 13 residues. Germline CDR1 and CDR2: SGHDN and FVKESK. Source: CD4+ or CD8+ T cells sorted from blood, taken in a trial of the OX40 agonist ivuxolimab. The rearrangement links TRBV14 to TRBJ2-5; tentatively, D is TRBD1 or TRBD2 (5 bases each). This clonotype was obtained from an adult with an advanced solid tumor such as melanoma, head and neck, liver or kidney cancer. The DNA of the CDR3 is TGTGCCAGCAGCCAAGAAGGGGAGGAGACCCAGTACTTC. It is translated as CASSQEGEETQYF.